The 12 T cell receptor beta chains in this list originate from one sample, sequenced in a study of T-cell reconstitution after alpha-beta-depleted transplantation in children. For TCRbeta, the library was prepared with unique molecular identifiers. TCRdb re-analysed the PCR reads in MiXCR, keeping a single row per CDR3 protein. Here the sample spans about 200,000 distinct CDR3 sequences, approximately 6.3% being singletons. The starting material was PBMCs, obtained before TCRalphabeta/CD19-depleted stem cell transplant. These receptors were taken from a boy younger than 10 with acute lymphoblastic leukemia, due to receive a stem cell transplant.

The rearrangement uses TRBV5-6 and TRBJ2-7; D remains unclear. Germline CDR1 SGHDT, CDR2 YYEEEE. The CDR3 runs to 15 residues. Between the trimmed V and J ends, which lost 4 bases and 0 bases, there was a span of 14 bases. The CDR3 DNA is TGTGCCAGCAGCCTCAATCCGGGCAGCTCCTACGAGCAGTACTTC. It encodes CASSLNPGSSYEQYF.

This clonotype turned up a few times. V gene TRBV6-2 or TRBV6-3 combines with J gene TRBJ2-2; TRBD1 matches at 10 bases. The CDR3 is made up of 15 amino acids. Germline V gene sequence: CDR1 MNHEY, CDR2 SVGEGT. The J segment lost 6 bases and the V segment lost 4 bases, leaving 5 bases of the junction unmatched. DNA for the CDR3: TGTGCCAGCAGTTTCGGACAGGGGGAATCCGGGGAGCTGTTTTTT. This encodes CASSFGQGESGELFF.

This clonotype was detected many times. The chain combines TRBV28 with TRBJ1-1; D possibly corresponds to TRBD1 (5 bases). This CDR3 region has 16 residues. Trimming took 2 bases from V and 4 from J, leaving 17 bases between them. The V gene's germline CDR1 is MDHEN and CDR2 SYDVKM. The CDR3: CASSLPPTGEGTEAFF. CDR3 DNA: TGTGCCAGCAGTTTACCTCCCACAGGTGAAGGCACTGAAGCTTTCTTT.

This clonotype was seen repeatedly, ten times or more. The genes are TRBV6-1 and TRBJ2-5; TRBD2 is a possible D gene (5 bases). Deletions cut 4 bases from V and 5 bases from J, with 14 bases between. This CDR3 spans 14 amino acids. In germline, CDR1 is MNHNS, CDR2 SASEGT. DNA of the CDR3: TGTGCCAGCAGTGCCCGGGAACAAGGGGAGACCCAGTACTTC. Protein: CASSAREQGETQYF.

There are many counts of this clonotype. This chain links TRBV20-1 with TRBJ1-2; the D is unclear. Germline V gene sequence: CDR1 DFQATT, CDR2 SNEGSKA (reference sequence). V lost 7 bases and J 0 bases, leaving 15 bases between the germline ends. This CDR3 spans 14 amino acids. The CDR3 region is CSGPFVTANYGYTF. As DNA, the CDR3 is TGCAGTGGACCCTTTGTGACGGCTAACTATGGCTACACCTTC.

This clonotype was seen repeatedly, ten times or more. This rearrangement joins TRBV7-3 to TRBJ2-7, with a tentative D call TRBD1 (5 bases). The germline CDR1 and CDR2 sequences are SGHTA and FQGTGA. This CDR3 is built from 18 residues. V lost 1 base to trimming and J lost 0 bases, with 19 bases between them. The CDR3 region is CASSLKAGAVGLSYEQYF. In DNA, the CDR3 is TGTGCCAGCAGCTTAAAGGCTGGGGCCGTGGGCCTCTCCTACGAGCAGTACTTC.

This clonotype was seen repeatedly, ten times or more. Written as DNA, the CDR3 is TGTGCCAGCAGCCAAAGTCAGCCCACCGGCAATCAGCCCCAGCATTTT. Its protein is CASSQSQPTGNQPQHF. The V and J genes are TRBV4-2 and TRBJ1-5; D gene unclear. Per germline, CDR1 LGHNA and CDR2 YNFKEQ. Between the trimmed V and J ends, which lost 2 bases and 2 bases, there was a span of 13 bases. This CDR3 spans 16 amino acids.

The V and J genes are TRBV7-6 and TRBJ2-7, with 9 bases aligning to TRBD1. After removal of 3 bases from V and 5 bases from J, the junction contained 11 bases not matched to a gene. Germline V lookup: CDR1 SGHVS, CDR2 FNYEAQ. The CDR3 spans 16 residues. The CDR3 coding sequence is TGTGCCAGCAGCTTCGGGGGACAGGGACAGGGCCACGAGCAGTACTTC. Protein product: CASSFGGQGQGHEQYF.

This clonotype was found a few times. The chain couples TRBV5-1 to TRBJ1-1; D gene ambiguous. The CDR3 totals 15 residues. The germline V gene encodes CDR1 SGHRS and CDR2 YFSETQ. V lost 0 bases and J lost 5, with 14 bases in between. The CDR3 DNA is TGCGCCAGCAGCTTGGCCGGATTAGCAAGGACTGAAGCTTTCTTT. Protein product: CASSLAGLARTEAFF.

Many counts were recorded for this clonotype. The chain combines TRBV10-3 with TRBJ2-5; 10 bases match TRBD2. V lost 11 bases, J lost 4 bases, and 10 bases stayed unmatched. Per germline, CDR1 ENHRY and CDR2 SYGVKD. This CDR3 contains 14 residues. CDR3 region: CAVSAGGPSETQYF. The CDR3 coding sequence is TGTGCCGTATCAGCGGGAGGGCCATCAGAGACCCAGTACTTC.

Many counts were recorded for this clonotype. This chain's CDR3 is CASSLVQGADDGYTF. The CDR3, as DNA: TGTGCCAGCAGTTTAGTTCAGGGGGCGGACGATGGCTACACCTTC. J is TRBJ1-2 and V is TRBV28, with 8 bases that match TRBD1. V was clipped by 2 bases and J by 6 bases; unmatched bases: 8. The germline gives CDR1 MDHEN, CDR2 SYDVKM. The CDR3 loop spans 15 amino acids.

V is TRBV7-2 and J is TRBJ2-5; 13 nucleotides match TRBD2. Germline trimming cut 3 bases from V and 5 bases from J; bases unmatched to any gene: 3. CDR3 length: 15 residues. CDR1 and CDR2 (germline): SGHTA, FQGNSA. DNA for the CDR3: TGTGCCAGCAGCTTGACTAGCGGGAGGAGGGAGACCCAGTACTTC. Amino acid sequence: CASSLTSGRRETQYF.